The rows below give T cell receptor beta chains drawn from one sample of a study of blood T cell repertoires in COVID-19. TCRdb keeps only in-frame clones here, not all; method: immunoSEQ multiplex PCR. Of around 170,000 clones listed, 70% to 80% were seen once; the top ten hold around 14%. The sequenced material came from PBMCs or T cells enriched from blood (not recorded which). All receptors derive from a man aged 55-75 years who had been exposed to COVID-19. The CDR3 runs from the conserved cysteine through the conserved F or W. A D gene is named only where the DNA matches it firmly. Clone sizes are given selectively: once, few, many, or a class where the clone is expanded.

clone size	D gene	J gene	V gene	CDR3 DNA	CDR3 protein
few	NA	TRBJ1-6	TRBV2	TGTGCCCGCACCGCCGCGAATAATTCACCCCTCCACTTT	CARTAANNSPLHF
once	NA	TRBJ2-1	TRBV19	TGTGCCAGTACCAGCTCCTACAATGAGCAGTTCTTC	CASTSSYNEQFF
once	NA	TRBJ1-3	TRBV9	TGTGCCAGCAGCGTAGCAGGCAGGGAAACTGGAAACACCATATATTTT	CASSVAGRETGNTIYF
NA	NA	TRBJ2-1	TRBV21-1	TGTGCCAGCAGCAAAACTGGCGGGGGTTATGAGCAGTTCTTC	CASSKTGGGYEQFF
NA	NA	TRBJ1-3	TRBV6-5	TGTGCCAGCAGTTACTCGTGGAGTCCGGGAAACACCATATATTTT	CASSYSWSPGNTIYF
NA	TRBD1	TRBJ1-5	TRBV4-2	TGTGCCAGCAGCCAACAGGGGGGCAATCAGCCCCAGCATTTT	CASSQQGGNQPQHF
NA	NA	TRBJ1-2	TRBV29-1	TGCAGCGCCCGGGGGGGAGAAGGCTACACCTTC	CSARGGEGYTF
few	NA	TRBJ1-1	TRBV6-5	TGTGCCAGCAGAGCCTTTGGACAGAACACTGAAGCTTTCTTT	CASRAFGQNTEAFF
once	TRBD2	TRBJ2-5	TRBV5-4	TGTGCCAGCAGCGTCGGGACTAGAGAGACCCAGTACTTC	CASSVGTRETQYF
NA	NA	TRBJ2-7	TRBV5-1	TGCGCCAGCAGCCCGCCGACAGGAGGCTACGAGCAGTACTTC	CASSPPTGGYEQYF
NA	TRBD2	TRBJ2-1	TRBV2	TGTGCCAGCAGTGTCTGGACTAGCAGTGAGCAGTTCTTC	CASSVWTSSEQFF
NA	NA	TRBJ2-7	TRBV14	TGTGCCAGCAGCCAAGATAGGGGCGTCGGGGAGCAGTACTTC	CASSQDRGVGEQYF
NA	TRBD2	TRBJ2-3	TRBV7-2	TGTGCCAGCAGCTTAGCCCGGACTAGCGGGAGCACAGATACGCAGTATTTT	CASSLARTSGSTDTQYF
NA	NA	TRBJ2-1	TRBV5-1	TGCGCCAGCAGAAGGGCTCAGGGCAATGAGCAGTTCTTC	CASRRAQGNEQFF
NA	TRBD2	TRBJ2-3	TRBV2	TGTGCCAGCAGGACTAGCGGGAGGACACCAGATACGCAGTATTTT	CASRTSGRTPDTQYF
NA	TRBD2	TRBJ2-3	TRBV24-1	TGTGCCACCAGTAGTGGACTAGCGGGACTCACAGATACGCAGTATTTT	CATSSGLAGLTDTQYF
NA	NA	TRBJ1-2	TRBV29-1	TGCAGCGTAGACACTACCGGGACACGTCATGGCTACACCTTC	CSVDTTGTRHGYTF
few	NA	TRBJ1-5	TRBV21-1	TGTGCCAGCAGCAAAAGGGGGAGATGGGCTAGGAATCAGCCCCAGCATTTT	CASSKRGRWARNQPQHF
many	NA	TRBJ2-7	TRBV6-6	TGTGCCAGCAGTTACTCGCTGTTTGCGGGCGAGCAGTACTTC	CASSYSLFAGEQYF
NA	NA	TRBJ2-6	TRBV28	TGTGCCAGCAGTCCCCCTCGACAGGTTCCCTCTGGGGCCAACGTCCTGACTTTC	CASSPPRQVPSGANVLTF
NA	TRBD1	TRBJ2-1	TRBV28	TGTGCCAGCAGGGGACAGTTAAGGTTTCATGAGCAGTTCTTC	CASRGQLRFHEQFF
many	NA	TRBJ1-1	TRBV6-2/TRBV6-3	TGTGCCAGCAGTTACTCGATGGGAGAGGCTTTCTTT	CASSYSMGEAFF
NA	NA	TRBJ2-5	TRBV5-1	TGCGCCAGCAGCTCGTTACAGGAATACCAAGAGACCCAGTACTTC	CASSSLQEYQETQYF
NA	TRBD2	TRBJ2-1	TRBV9	TGTGCCAGCAGCGAGAGAATGGGGACTAGCGGGAGCAATGAGCAGTTCTTC	CASSERMGTSGSNEQFF
NA	TRBD2	TRBJ2-1	TRBV28	TGTGCCAGCAGTTTACTTGTTAGGCGGGAGGCCTACAATGAGCAGTTCTTC	CASSLLVRREAYNEQFF
NA	TRBD1	TRBJ2-3	TRBV29-1	TGCAGCGTGGACGACAGGGGAATAGATACGCAGTATTTT	CSVDDRGIDTQYF
NA	TRBD1	TRBJ1-4	TRBV18	TGTGCCAGCTCCCTCCAGGGGGCTAATGAAAAACTGTTTTTT	CASSLQGANEKLFF
once	NA	TRBJ1-3	TRBV3-1/TRBV3-2	TGTGCCAGCCAACCGGGGGGGGGCGCTGGAAACACCATATATTTT	CASQPGGGAGNTIYF
few	NA	TRBJ1-4	TRBV7-2	TGTGCCAGCAGCTTAAGGGGAGGGGGGATGACTAATGAAAAACTGTTTTTT	CASSLRGGGMTNEKLFF
NA	TRBD1	TRBJ1-6	TRBV25-1	TGTGCCAGCAGTACAGACAGGGCTTATAATTCACCCCTCCACTTT	CASSTDRAYNSPLHF
NA	TRBD2	TRBJ2-1	TRBV29-1	TGCAGCGTTGACGCGGGAGGGCCAAATGAGCAGTTCTTC	CSVDAGGPNEQFF
NA	TRBD2	TRBJ2-3	TRBV10-1	TGCGCCAGCAGTCCCGGGACTAGCGGGAGCGCAGATACGCAGTATTTT	CASSPGTSGSADTQYF
NA	TRBD2	TRBJ2-1	TRBV27	TGTGCCAGCAGTCCGACTAGCGGGAGGAAGGGTGAGCAGTTCTTC	CASSPTSGRKGEQFF
NA	TRBD2	TRBJ2-3	TRBV2	TGTGCCAGCAGCCACACCGGGACTAGCGGGAGGTCATATACGCAGTATTTT	CASSHTGTSGRSYTQYF
NA	TRBD2	TRBJ2-2	TRBV7-3	TGTGCCAGCAGCCGCGGACTAGTAACCGGGGAGCTGTTTTTT	CASSRGLVTGELFF
NA	NA	TRBJ1-4	TRBV7-9	TGTGCCAGCAGCCCTACCGGGGGGCTGAATGAAAAACTGTTTTTT	CASSPTGGLNEKLFF
NA	TRBD2	TRBJ2-3	TRBV7-2	TGTGCCAGCAGCCCGATTGGTGGGGGGGTGAGCACAGATACGCAGTATTTT	CASSPIGGGVSTDTQYF
NA	NA	TRBJ1-6	TRBV5-4	TGTGCCAGCAGCCCTAGGTCCAATTCACCCCTCCACTTT	CASSPRSNSPLHF
NA	TRBD1	TRBJ2-1	TRBV5-1	TGCGCCAGCAGCCTACCAGGACAGGGGGTCTACAATGAGCAGTTCTTC	CASSLPGQGVYNEQFF
NA	TRBD1	TRBJ1-1	TRBV19	TGTGCCAGTACCCCTTTCCTGACAGGGGCTGAAGCTTTCTTT	CASTPFLTGAEAFF
few	NA	TRBJ1-3	TRBV30	TGTGCCTGGAGTAGAGGAGATCCTGGAAACACCATATATTTT	CAWSRGDPGNTIYF
NA	NA	TRBJ2-7	TRBV15	TGTGCCACCAGGCTAAGTTTGTCCTACGAGCAGTACTTC	CATRLSLSYEQYF
NA	TRBD2	TRBJ2-7	TRBV5-6	TGTGCCAGCAGCTCGCCAGCGGGAGGGAGTCTCGAGCAGTACTTC	CASSSPAGGSLEQYF
NA	NA	TRBJ1-1	TRBV30	TGTGCCTGGAGTCTCCGAGGGGCCGGGAGGTTGAACACTGAAGCTTTCTTT	CAWSLRGAGRLNTEAFF
NA	TRBD1	TRBJ2-1	TRBV24-1	TGTGCCACCAGTGATTGGGCGGGACAGGGTTACAATGAGCAGTTCTTC	CATSDWAGQGYNEQFF
NA	NA	TRBJ2-5	TRBV7-2	TGTGCCAGCAGCTTACCCCGGCAGGGTTGGACCCAGTACTTC	CASSLPRQGWTQYF
NA	TRBD2	TRBJ2-7	TRBV30	TGTGCCTGGAGTCCGGGGACTATACGCTACGAGCAGTACTTC	CAWSPGTIRYEQYF
NA	TRBD1	TRBJ2-7	TRBV24-1	TGTGCCACCAGTGATGGGGGACAGGGATCCTACGAGCAGTACTTC	CATSDGGQGSYEQYF
NA	TRBD1	TRBJ1-2	TRBV6-5	TGTGCCAGCAACCCGGGACAGGGCATTTATGGCTACACCTTC	CASNPGQGIYGYTF
NA	TRBD1	TRBJ2-1	TRBV5-1	TGCGCCAGCAGTTCCTCCGGGACAGGGGATTACAATGAGCAGTTCTTC	CASSSSGTGDYNEQFF
few	NA	TRBJ2-1	TRBV7-2	TGTGCCAGCAGCTTATTTCTAGAAAGGAATGAGCAGTTCTTC	CASSLFLERNEQFF
NA	NA	TRBJ1-4	TRBV30	TGTGCCTGGAGCTTCTGGGGGACTGCAACTAATGAAAAACTGTTTTTT	CAWSFWGTATNEKLFF
NA	NA	TRBJ2-1	TRBV2	TGTGCCAGCGCCTCGACTAGGGGACTTTACAATGAGCAGTTCTTC	CASASTRGLYNEQFF
NA	NA	TRBJ1-1	TRBV18	TGTGCCAGCTCACCACAAGGGGAGGTAGCTTTCTTT	CASSPQGEVAFF